The rows below give T cell receptor beta chains drawn from one sample of a study of OX40 agonist ivuxolimab in advanced cancers. The repertoire was sequenced with immunoSEQ multiplex PCR; TCRdb's copy has only in-frame clones and lacks some. The top ten clones hold around 0.23% of a sample with under 85,000 clones, over 75% of them seen once. The source material was CD4+ or CD8+ T cells sorted from blood, sampled in a trial of the OX40 agonist ivuxolimab. Source of these receptors: an adult with an advanced solid tumor such as melanoma, head and neck, liver or kidney cancer. CDR3s include the opening cysteine and the closing phenylalanine or tryptophan. The D gene is left open where the match is weak. Clone size, where shown, is once, few, many, or a class for clones that have expanded.

J	size	V	D	CDR3	DNA
TRBJ2-6	.	TRBV5-5	.	CASSPGSGQGSGANVLTF	TGTGCCAGCAGCCCGGGGAGCGGGCAGGGCTCTGGGGCCAACGTCCTGACTTTC
TRBJ1-1	.	TRBV5-6	.	CASSWDAEAFF	TGTGCCAGCAGCTGGGATGCTGAAGCTTTCTTT
TRBJ2-5	.	TRBV20-1	.	CSGPWGETQYF	TGCAGTGGACCTTGGGGAGAGACCCAGTACTTC
TRBJ2-3	.	TRBV12-5	.	CAGSEGGSTDTQYF	TGTGCTGGTTCCGAGGGGGGGAGCACAGATACGCAGTATTTT
TRBJ2-3	.	TRBV5-6	.	CASSLRAGTSTDTQYF	TGTGCCAGCAGCTTGCGGGCAGGGACGAGCACAGATACGCAGTATTTT
TRBJ2-3	.	TRBV4-2	TRBD2	CASSPGLAGGTDTQYF	TGTGCCAGCAGCCCGGGACTAGCGGGAGGCACAGATACGCAGTATTTT
TRBJ2-1	.	TRBV5-4	TRBD2	CASSLPPGLAGNEQFF	TGTGCCAGCAGCTTGCCGCCGGGACTAGCGGGCAATGAGCAGTTCTTC
TRBJ1-1	.	TRBV19	TRBD1	CASSIPGTALFTEAFF	TGTGCCAGTAGTATTCCCGGGACAGCCCTTTTCACTGAAGCTTTCTTT
TRBJ2-2	.	TRBV7-3	.	CASRSKGGTNTGELFF	TGTGCCAGCAGGTCTAAAGGGGGGACGAACACCGGGGAGCTGTTTTTT
TRBJ2-2	once	TRBV2	TRBD1	CASRGGQGVPGELFF	TGTGCCAGCAGAGGGGGACAGGGAGTACCCGGGGAGCTGTTTTTT
TRBJ2-2	once	TRBV2	TRBD2	CARQREGNTGELFF	TGTGCCAGACAAAGGGAGGGAAACACCGGGGAGCTGTTTTTT
TRBJ2-2	.	TRBV29-1	.	CSVGRTNTGELFF	TGCAGCGTCGGAAGAACGAACACCGGGGAGCTGTTTTTT
TRBJ2-2	.	TRBV29-1	.	CSVVAVSSNTGELFF	TGCAGCGTTGTTGCGGTCTCCTCGAACACCGGGGAGCTGTTTTTT
TRBJ2-2	.	TRBV5-8	.	CASSLSRMLNTGELFF	TGTGCCAGCAGCTTGTCTCGGATGTTAAACACCGGGGAGCTGTTTTTT
TRBJ1-1	once	TRBV10-2	.	CASSDEGLEAFF	TGCGCCAGCAGTGATGAGGGTTTGGAAGCTTTCTTT
TRBJ1-4	.	TRBV28	TRBD1	CASSPRDRGEKLFF	TGTGCCAGCAGTCCCCGGGACAGGGGTGAAAAACTGTTTTTT
TRBJ2-2	.	TRBV29-1	.	CSVEPRNTGELFF	TGCAGCGTTGAACCCAGGAACACCGGGGAGCTGTTTTTT
TRBJ1-3	few	TRBV18	.	CASSPDRGAGNTIYF	TGTGCCAGCTCACCAGATCGGGGGGCTGGAAACACCATATATTTT
TRBJ2-7	.	TRBV13	TRBD1	CASAYRGFGSYEQYF	TGTGCCAGCGCCTACAGGGGGTTCGGCTCCTACGAGCAGTACTTC